This T cell receptor beta chain was retrieved from a study of CD8+ T cells in alopecia areata. For the study at large: Treated patients swallowed 5 to 10 mg of oral tofacitinib twice daily.

The V gene's germline CDR1 is GTSNPN and CDR2 SVGIG (reference sequence). The CDR3 has 11 amino acids. The ends were cut back, 4 bases at V and 6 bases at J, with 10 bases in the middle. After isolation, RNA underwent reverse transcription to generate cDNA as the sequencing template. The method was immunoSEQ multiplex PCR; TCRdb's version includes in-frame clones alone and lacks a portion of them. The sample contains around 200,000 clones, 63% of which appear only once. V and J are TRBV30 and TRBJ2-7, with D possibly matching TRBD1 (5 bases). This clonotype was obtained from a human donor with alopecia areata. This sample comprised CD4+ T cells sorted from blood, obtained at week 0. The CDR3 region is CAWIRGAEQYF. For the CDR3, the DNA is TGTGCCTGGATAAGGGGTGCCGAGCAGTACTTC.